Listed here are 25 T cell receptor beta chains from one sample, sequenced in a study of CD8 T cells in Susac syndrome. An input of 0.5 to 1 ug of RNA was subjected to reverse transcription using random hexamers. From the immunoSEQ multiplex PCR reads, TCRdb called clonotypes with MiXCR, one entry per CDR3 protein. The data hold 92,000 or so distinct CDR3 sequences, with around 96% observed a single time. The sequenced sample was CD8+ T cells from PBMCs. Receptors were obtained from a human donor with Susac syndrome.

V is TRBV15 and J is TRBJ2-4; 11 bases align to TRBD2. This CDR3 is built from 14 residues. Germline V gene lookup returns CDR1 LNHNV and CDR2 YYDKDF (reference sequence). J lost 9 bases, V lost 8 bases, and 9 bases had no gene match. The CDR3 DNA reads TGTGCCACCCGGACTAGCGGGTCGGGGGTCATTCAGTACTTC. The encoded protein is CATRTSGSGVIQYF.

V usage is TRBV7-2 and J usage is TRBJ2-5; the D gene is possibly TRBD1 (6 bases). The CDR3 is 13 residues long. Deletions cut 4 bases from V and 1 base from J, with 7 bases between. Germline V lookup: CDR1 SGHTA, CDR2 FQGNSA. The CDR3 region is CASSSTGQETQYF. Written as DNA, the CDR3 is TGTGCCAGCAGCTCGACAGGCCAAGAGACCCAGTACTTC. The whole variable domain, remainder taken from reference TRBV7-2 and TRBJ2-5, is GAGVSQSPSNKVTEKGKDVELRCDPISGHTALYWYRQSLGQGLEFLIYFQGNSAPDKSGLPSDRFSAERTGGSVSTLTIQRTQQEDSAVYLCASSSTGQETQYFGPGTRLLVL.

The rearrangement joins TRBV4-3 to TRBJ1-1; D unresolved. This CDR3 has 17 residues. V lost 0 bases, J lost 7 bases, and 21 bases lay in between. Germline lookup yields CDR1 LGHNA and CDR2 YSLEER. Here the CDR3 DNA reads TGCGCCAGCAGCCAAGATGTGGAGGGCATCAGCAATGGTGAAGCTTTCTTT. Translated: CASSQDVEGISNGEAFF.

The rearrangement joins TRBV29-1 to TRBJ2-5; D possibly corresponds to TRBD2 (6 bases). Germline V lookup: CDR1 SQVTM, CDR2 ANQGSEA. V was pared by 8 bases and J by 4 bases, with 20 bases between. The CDR3 spans 14 residues. The CDR3 loop reads CSIAGDLEGETQYF. In nucleotides, the CDR3 is TGCAGCATTGCCGGGGACTTAGAAGGAGAGACCCAGTACTTC. The variable domain in full, with the rest retrieved from reference TRBV29-1 and TRBJ2-5, is SAVISQKPSRDICQRGTSLTIQCQVDSQVTMMFWYRQQPGQSLTLIATANQGSEATYESGFVIDKFPISRPNLTFSTLTVSNMSPEDSSIYLCSIAGDLEGETQYFGPGTRLLVL.

This chain joins TRBV28 and TRBJ2-1; D perhaps matches TRBD1 (6 bases). V dropped 6 bases and J dropped 6 bases, with 18 bases sitting between them. Germline V CDR1 and CDR2: MDHEN, SYDVKM. The CDR3 totals 15 residues. The CDR3 protein is CASSDRDTVTNEQFF. CDR3 DNA sequence: TGTGCCAGCAGCGACCGGGACACCGTTACCAATGAGCAGTTCTTC.

The chain joins TRBV10-3 to TRBJ2-7, with unresolved D. The CDR3 is 13 residues long. The V end lost 5 bases, the J end lost 4 bases, and 12 bases lay between the germline ends. Germline V gives CDR1 ENHRY, CDR2 SYGVKD. The CDR3 sequence: CAISIRTEYEQYF. CDR3 nucleotide sequence: TGTGCCATCAGTATCAGGACGGAATACGAGCAGTACTTC.

The chain has TRBV4-3 and TRBJ2-1, with 8 positions matching TRBD1. V gave up 3 bases and J gave up 5 bases; unmatched junction bases: 12. CDR1 is LGHNA and CDR2 is YSLEER in the germline V gene. CDR3 size: 17 residues. Here the CDR3 DNA reads TGCGCCAGCAGCCATTTACCGGACAGGGAATTTAACAATGAGCAGTTCTTC. Its protein is CASSHLPDREFNNEQFF.

This sequence joins TRBV6-5 and TRBJ1-2; D might be TRBD1 (5 bases). The V and J ends lost 2 bases and 4 bases respectively, with 11 bases between them. Germline assignment: CDR1 MNHEY and CDR2 SVGAGI. The length of the CDR3 is 14 residues. The DNA for the CDR3 is TGTGCCAGCAGTTACGGTGGGGACCCCTATGGCTACACCTTC. Residues: CASSYGGDPYGYTF.

This rearrangement joins TRBV7-2 to TRBJ1-1; D is unresolved. Trimming took off 5 bases at V and 0 bases at J, with 10 bases between the two ends. CDR3 size: 14 residues. Germline assignment: CDR1 SGHTA and CDR2 FQGNSA. CDR3 residues: CASSPGPVNTEAFF. CDR3 in DNA: TGTGCCAGCAGCCCAGGACCAGTGAACACTGAAGCTTTCTTT. Drawing the rest from reference TRBV7-2 and TRBJ1-1, the complete variable domain is GAGVSQSPSNKVTEKGKDVELRCDPISGHTALYWYRQSLGQGLEFLIYFQGNSAPDKSGLPSDRFSAERTGGSVSTLTIQRTQQEDSAVYLCASSPGPVNTEAFFGQGTRLTVV.

The chain couples TRBV30 to TRBJ1-2; 8 positions agree with TRBD1. J gave up 0 bases and V 4 bases, and 7 bases lay outside the gene matches. CDR3 length: 15 residues. Germline CDR1 reads GTSNPN; CDR2 reads SVGIG (reference sequence). The DNA of the CDR3 is TGTGCCTGGAATCCTGGGACAGGCACTAACTATGGCTACACCTTC. Translated, it gives CAWNPGTGTNYGYTF.

CDR3 sequence reads: CASRWVSGNYGYTF. Written as DNA, the CDR3 is TGTGCCAGCCGTTGGGTCAGTGGAAACTATGGCTACACCTTC. The V and J genes are TRBV11-2 and TRBJ1-2, with D unresolved. This CDR3 region has 14 residues. Germline assignment: CDR1 SGHAT and CDR2 FQNNGV. V was clipped by 8 bases and J by 2 bases, with 15 bases between them.

The chain links TRBV5-1 to TRBJ1-1; 9 bases line up with TRBD1. The CDR3 runs 14 residues. Germline V gives CDR1 SGHRS, CDR2 YFSETQ. Germline trimming cut 4 bases from V and 4 bases from J; bases unmatched to any gene: 5. The DNA for the CDR3 is TGCGCCAGCAGCGTCCGACAGGGGGGCACTGAAGCTTTCTTT. Translation: CASSVRQGGTEAFF.

The chain carries TRBV20-1 and TRBJ1-1, with D possibly TRBD1 on 5 matching bases. Germline V gene sequence: CDR1 DFQATT, CDR2 SNEGSKA (reference sequence). V lost 3 bases, J lost 0 bases, and 8 bases lay in between. This CDR3 contains 13 residues. CDR3 sequence: CSASRTLNTEAFF. The CDR3 region has the DNA TGCAGTGCTAGTCGGACACTGAACACTGAAGCTTTCTTT.

The gene calls are TRBV9 and TRBJ1-1; 7 nucleotides agree with TRBD1. The V gene end was trimmed by 1 base and the J gene end by 3 bases; junction bases not matched to a gene: 6. Germline assignment: CDR1 SGDLS and CDR2 YYNGEE. The CDR3 length is 15 residues. The DNA of the CDR3 is TGTGCCAGCAGCGTAAGGCAGGGGGGGGACACTGAAGCTTTCTTT. Its translation is CASSVRQGGDTEAFF.

The rearrangement uses TRBV20-1 and TRBJ1-1; D is possibly TRBD1 (5 bases). V was pared by 1 base and J by 4 bases, with 16 bases between. Per the germline V gene, CDR1 is DFQATT and CDR2 is SNEGSKA (reference sequence). The CDR3 sequence is 15 residues long. The CDR3 nucleotides are TGCAGTGCTAGAGGCATCCCCGGGGCTGGCACTGAAGCTTTCTTT. Translation gives CSARGIPGAGTEAFF.

This chain uses TRBV7-9 with TRBJ2-5; no definite D call. The CDR3 totals 12 residues. Germline loops: CDR1 SEHNR, CDR2 FQNEAQ (reference sequence). V was trimmed by 2 bases and J by 5 bases, leaving 6 bases between them. The DNA for the CDR3 is TGTGCCAGCAGCTTATTCGGGGAGACCCAGTACTTC. This translates into CASSLFGETQYF.

This chain links TRBV4-2 with TRBJ2-7; D is unclear. CDR1 LGHNA and CDR2 YNFKEQ come from the germline V gene. Trimming removed 2 bases at V and 2 bases at J, with 13 bases between. The CDR3 has 15 amino acids. The chain's CDR3 is CASSQLSRSPYEQYF. The CDR3 bases are TGTGCCAGCAGCCAACTCAGCCGGAGCCCCTACGAGCAGTACTTC.

V is TRBV30 and J is TRBJ2-6, with TRBD1 as a possible D gene (6 bases). The germline CDR1 and CDR2 sequences are GTSNPN and SVGIG (reference sequence). CDR3 length: 16 residues. Trimming cost V 5 bases and J 0 bases, with 14 bases left between them. The CDR3 DNA follows: TGTGCCTGGTCACCAGGGGAACTCTCTGGGGCCAACGTCCTGACTTTC. This codes for CAWSPGELSGANVLTF.

This clonotype occurred once. The chain uses TRBV24-1 and TRBJ2-2; unclear D gene. The germline CDR1 and CDR2 sequences are KGHDR and SFDVKD. V was shortened by 4 bases and J by 0 bases, with 11 bases between the two germline ends. The CDR3 sequence is 16 residues long. CDR3: CATSDSTNANTGELFF. DNA of the CDR3: TGTGCCACCAGTGACTCCACAAACGCGAACACCGGGGAGCTGTTTTTT.

This chain uses TRBV19 with TRBJ2-7, with 8 bases matching TRBD1. The germline V gene encodes CDR1 LNHDA and CDR2 SQIVND (reference sequence). The CDR3 covers 15 residues. V trimming: 4 bases; J trimming: 0 bases; junction bases outside the gene matches: 5. The CDR3 coding sequence is TGTGCCAGTAGTACGTCAGGGGGCGGCTCCTACGAGCAGTACTTC. It translates to CASSTSGGGSYEQYF.

The V and J genes are TRBV20-1 and TRBJ2-1, with D tentatively TRBD2 (6 bases). V was pared by 6 bases and J by 0 bases, with 15 bases between. The CDR3 consists of 15 residues. Per germline, CDR1 DFQATT and CDR2 SNEGSKA (reference sequence). The chain's CDR3 is CSAPAGMSSYNEQFF. Here the CDR3 DNA reads TGCAGTGCCCCGGCGGGGATGAGCTCCTACAATGAGCAGTTCTTC.

This clonotype was recorded only once. The gene calls are TRBV30 and TRBJ2-3, with a possible D match to TRBD2 (7 bases). Germline assignment: CDR1 GTSNPN and CDR2 SVGIG (reference sequence). There are 14 residues in the CDR3. V lost 4 bases to trimming and J lost 6 bases, with 17 bases between them. The CDR3 here is CAWTLGGGRDTQYF. CDR3 DNA: TGTGCCTGGACCCTAGGGGGGGGCCGGGATACGCAGTATTTT.

The chain joins TRBV9 to TRBJ2-3; D uncertain. Trimming cost V 0 bases and J 6 bases, with 8 bases left between them. Germline CDR1 reads SGDLS; CDR2 reads YYNGEE. The CDR3 is 13 residues long. DNA of the CDR3: TGTGCCAGCAGCGTAGCTTCAGTTGATACGCAGTATTTT. Its translation is CASSVASVDTQYF.

The gene calls are TRBV4-3 and TRBJ1-5; D uncertain. Germline lookup yields CDR1 LGHNA and CDR2 YSLEER. Trimming took off 0 bases at V and 3 bases at J, with 6 bases between the two ends. The CDR3 consists of 14 residues. CDR3 sequence: CASSQDLVNQPQHF. CDR3 sequence (DNA): TGCGCCAGCAGCCAAGATCTCGTCAATCAGCCCCAGCATTTT.

This clonotype has only a few counts. The chain carries TRBV5-1 and TRBJ1-2; 7 bases are a match to TRBD1. This CDR3 is 13 amino acids long. Germline lookup yields CDR1 SGHRS and CDR2 YFSETQ. With 4 bases clipped from V and 8 bases from J, the junction kept 8 bases outside the gene matches. CDR3 region: CASSTGQFWGYTF. In DNA, the CDR3 is TGCGCCAGCAGCACGGGACAGTTTTGGGGCTACACCTTC.